The rows below give T cell receptor beta chains drawn from one sample of a study of response to subunit inactivated influenza vaccine. TCRdb processed the RT-PCR reads anew with MiXCR; each CDR3 protein has one entry. The sample lists roughly 700,000 distinct CDR3 sequences; around 14% were seen once. Sequencing used PBMCs from blood, obtained around 15 days before vaccination. Receptors were obtained from a man aged 45-65 years who received an inactivated influenza vaccine. The CDR3 runs from the conserved cysteine through the conserved F or W. The D gene is left open where the match is weak. A row's size may be missing; if present it is once, few, many or a size class.

V gene,CDR3 length,clone size,J gene,D gene,CDR3 DNA,CDR3 protein
TRBV29-1,14,few,TRBJ1-1,TRBD1,TGCAGCGTCGACCACAGGGGGCAAGGCACTGAAGCTTTCTTT,CSVDHRGQGTEAFF
TRBV3-1,15,many,TRBJ2-1,TRBD1,TGTGCCAGCACCCATGGGACAGGGTTTGGTAATGAGCAGTTCTTC,CASTHGTGFGNEQFF
TRBV6-2/TRBV6-3,13,many,TRBJ2-1,NA,TGTGCCAGCAGCCCGACCGAGCCACATGAGCAGTTCTTC,CASSPTEPHEQFF
TRBV7-6,15,NA,TRBJ2-7,NA,TGTGCCAGCAGCTTAGACGGAGAGAACTCCTACGAGCAGTACTTC,CASSLDGENSYEQYF
TRBV7-2,13,NA,TRBJ2-7,TRBD2,TGTGCCAGCAGCTGGACTAGTGATTACGAGCAGTACTTC,CASSWTSDYEQYF
TRBV29-1,13,NA,TRBJ2-7,NA,TGCAGCGTTGGAGGCAAATACTCCTACGAGCAGTACTTC,CSVGGKYSYEQYF
TRBV10-2,17,few,TRBJ1-5,NA,TGCGCCAGCAGTGAGTCGATTGGGAGCTATAGCAATCAGCCCCAGCATTTT,CASSESIGSYSNQPQHF
TRBV20-1,16,NA,TRBJ2-2,TRBD2,TGCAGTGCCCTTACCCACGGGAGGGGGAACACCGGGGAGCTGTTTTTT,CSALTHGRGNTGELFF
TRBV3-1,14,few,TRBJ2-7,TRBD2,TGTGCCAGCAGCCAACTAGCGGCGTCCTACGAGCAGTACTTC,CASSQLAASYEQYF
TRBV5-1,14,few,TRBJ2-7,TRBD2,TGCGCCAGCAGCTGGGGACTAGCGGGAGTTGAGCAGTACTTC,CASSWGLAGVEQYF
TRBV7-3,14,once,TRBJ2-1,NA,TGTGCCAGCAGCTTAAGTGCAGGGAGAGATGAGGAGTTCTTC,CASSLSAGRDEEFF
TRBV29-1,15,NA,TRBJ2-2,TRBD2,TGCAGCGTTGAAGAGGCAGCGGGAGATACCGGGGAGCTGTTTTTT,CSVEEAAGDTGELFF
TRBV20-1,16,few,TRBJ1-2,TRBD1,TGCAGTGCTAGAGGTAGCGGGACAGTGGGTAACTATGGCTACACCTTC,CSARGSGTVGNYGYTF
TRBV20-1,13,few,TRBJ2-7,NA,TGCAGTGCTCCTGGTCGGGCTGGAGCCGAGCAGTACTTC,CSAPGRAGAEQYF
TRBV6-1,15,NA,TRBJ2-2,NA,TGTGCCAGCACTAGGGAGGGGACAAACACCGGGGAGCTGTTTTTT,CASTREGTNTGELFF
TRBV4-2,17,few,TRBJ2-1,NA,TGTGCCAGCAGCCAACAGGGTTTGGGGTCGGGAGACAATGAGCAGTTCTTC,CASSQQGLGSGDNEQFF
TRBV7-6,16,NA,TRBJ2-3,TRBD2,TGTGCCAGCAGCTTCAGCGGGGGGCCAAGCACAGATACGCAGTATTTT,CASSFSGGPSTDTQYF
TRBV12-3/TRBV12-4,13,many,TRBJ1-2,NA,TGTGCCAGCAGTCAGGTAGCTAACTATGGCTACACCTTC,CASSQVANYGYTF
TRBV2,16,NA,TRBJ1-1,NA,TGTGCCAGCAGTGAAGCACAGGCCTTTGAGAACACTGAAGCTTTCTTT,CASSEAQAFENTEAFF
TRBV12-3/TRBV12-4,13,many,TRBJ2-7,NA,TGTGCCAGCAGTTGGGGCCGATCCTACGAGCAGTACTTC,CASSWGRSYEQYF
TRBV4-3,14,few,TRBJ2-2,NA,TGCGCCAGCAGCCTTCAGGACCGAATCGAGGAGCTGTTTTTT,CASSLQDRIEELFF
TRBV2,13,NA,TRBJ2-7,NA,TGTGCCAGCAGTGTTCGCGAAGCCTACGAGCATTACTTC,CASSVREAYEHYF
TRBV4-3,17,NA,TRBJ2-1,NA,TGCGCCAGCAGCCTCCGGCCCGGGACACTCTCCTACAATGAGCAGTTCTTC,CASSLRPGTLSYNEQFF